This is a list of T cell receptor beta chains from one sample in a study of blood T cell repertoires in COVID-19. Profiling relied on immunoSEQ multiplex PCR, and the TCRdb table lists in-frame clones only, not all of them. This table holds fewer than 100,000 clones, approximately 85% found once. The sample was peripheral blood. The receptors stem from a human donor in a cohort sampled during active COVID-19. Both conserved end residues are part of each CDR3. The order of the fields is V gene, clone size, D gene, J gene, CDR3 DNA, CDR3 protein. D genes are given only for firm matches. Expanded clones get a size class; other rows say once, few or many, or leave the size out.

TRBV5-5	once	.	TRBJ1-1	TGTGCCAGCAGCTGGGGTTGGGGCCGGGGGACTGAAGCTTTCTTT	CASSWGWGRGTEAFF
TRBV5-1	few	.	TRBJ2-7	TGCGCCAGCAGCTTGGGATCGGGGTTTGACGAGCAGTACTTC	CASSLGSGFDEQYF
TRBV27	once	.	TRBJ1-5	TGTGCCAGCAGTTTATTGGGTGTCGGAGGGAGCAATCAGCCCCAGCATTTT	CASSLLGVGGSNQPQHF
TRBV30	.	TRBD1	TRBJ2-2	TGTGCCTGGAACGACAGGGGGCGGGGGACCGGGGAGCTGTTTTTT	CAWNDRGRGTGELFF
TRBV5-1	.	TRBD1	TRBJ1-1	TGCGCCAGCAGCTGGACAGGGGGAAGTCTGGGCACTGAAGCTTTCTTT	CASSWTGGSLGTEAFF
TRBV3-1/TRBV3-2	.	.	TRBJ2-3	TGTGCCAGCAGCCTGCAGGCCTCGCGAGGGGATACGCAGTATTTT	CASSLQASRGDTQYF
TRBV12-5	.	.	TRBJ2-5	TGTGCTAGTGGTTTGGACCAGGGTTTACCTGGAGAGACCCAGTACTTC	CASGLDQGLPGETQYF
TRBV7-9	.	TRBD2	TRBJ2-3	TGTGCCAGCAGCTTAGTAGGACTAGCGGGGGGGAATACGCAGTATTTT	CASSLVGLAGGNTQYF
TRBV18	.	.	TRBJ2-3	TGTGCCAGCTCACCGCAGACAGGTCGCACAGATACGCAGTATTTT	CASSPQTGRTDTQYF
TRBV20-1	.	.	TRBJ1-2	TGCAGTGCTAGTGTCGGGAGGGCTAACTATGGCTACACCTTC	CSASVGRANYGYTF
TRBV11-2	.	TRBD2	TRBJ2-1	TGTGCCAGCAGCTTCCTAGCGGGGTTTGACAATGAGCAGTTCTTC	CASSFLAGFDNEQFF
TRBV5-1	.	.	TRBJ2-5	TGCGCCAGCAGTTCTCAGGGTTGGGAGACCCAGTACTTC	CASSSQGWETQYF
TRBV5-1	.	TRBD1	TRBJ1-4	TGCGCCAGCAGCTTTTCGAGTGTGACAGGGCGGGCTAATGAAAAACTGTTTTTT	CASSFSSVTGRANEKLFF
TRBV12-3/TRBV12-4	.	.	TRBJ2-7	TGTGCCAGCAGTTTCCGCGGTGACGAGCAGTACTTC	CASSFRGDEQYF
TRBV3-1/TRBV3-2	.	TRBD1	TRBJ2-3	TGTGCCAGCAGCTTAAAGACAGGGAACACAGATACGCAGTATTTT	CASSLKTGNTDTQYF
TRBV5-1	.	.	TRBJ1-2	TGCGCCAGCAGCTTCGGGGTTCTTAACTATGGCTACACCTTC	CASSFGVLNYGYTF
TRBV5-1	.	TRBD2	TRBJ2-1	TGCGCCAGCAGCTTGGTAGCGGGGGAGTCGTACAATGAGCAGTTCTTC	CASSLVAGESYNEQFF
TRBV12-5	.	.	TRBJ1-2	TGTACTAGTGGTAGCTCAGGGGCCAACTATGGCTACACCTTC	CTSGSSGANYGYTF
TRBV2	.	.	TRBJ1-1	TGTGCCAGCGCCGGCCAGGGGTTGAACACTGAAGCTTTCTTT	CASAGQGLNTEAFF
TRBV2	.	.	TRBJ1-6	TGTGCCAGCAGTCAGAGGAGCTCCTATAATTCACCCCTCCACTTT	CASSQRSSYNSPLHF
TRBV5-1	once	.	TRBJ2-1	TGCGCCAGCAGCTTGGAATCAGGCTTCTATGAGCAGTTCTTC	CASSLESGFYEQFF
TRBV7-6	few	TRBD1	TRBJ2-7	TGTGCCAGCAGCTCCCTGGACAGGAACAGAGAGCAGTACTTC	CASSSLDRNREQYF
TRBV6-1	.	TRBD2	TRBJ2-1	TGTGCCAGCAGTCAGCGGGGGGCCAGCGATGAGCAGTTCTTC	CASSQRGASDEQFF
TRBV5-1	.	TRBD1	TRBJ2-5	TGCGCCAGCAGCCGGGGACAGACAGACCAAGAGACCCAGTACTTC	CASSRGQTDQETQYF
TRBV4-2	.	.	TRBJ1-4	TGTGCCAGCAGCCAAGGGGGGGGGCAGGGCAGTGAAAAACTGTTTTTT	CASSQGGGQGSEKLFF
TRBV7-8	.	.	TRBJ2-5	TGTGCCAGCAGCGGCAGATTGGTTGTGGAGACCCAGTACTTC	CASSGRLVVETQYF
TRBV5-4	.	.	TRBJ2-5	TGTGCCAGCAGCCAGGGGACACCTCGAGAGACCCAGTACTTC	CASSQGTPRETQYF
TRBV11-2	few	.	TRBJ2-1	TGTGCCAGCAGCTTAGTAGGGGCCGGCAGGGGCCAGAATGAGCAGTTCTTC	CASSLVGAGRGQNEQFF